These T cell receptor beta chains were read from a single sample in a study of tumor-infiltrating lymphocytes in primary liver carcinoma. A single record per CDR3 protein comes from TCRdb applying MiXCR to the multiplex PCR reads. The sample lists approximately 100,000 distinct CDR3 sequences, around 71% occurring once. The sample comprised liver tumor tissue from sampling region 2. The receptors come from a woman aged 60 to 75 with primary liver carcinoma and hepatitis B virus infection. Both conserved end residues are part of each CDR3. The order of the fields is V gene, J gene, CDR3 protein.

>TRBV11-1|TRBJ2-1
CASRLEPRVGEQIF
>TRBV11-2|TRBJ1-2
CASSLGTPEGFYGYTF
>TRBV10-3|TRBJ2-3
CAISEGREFTDTQYF
>TRBV11-2|TRBJ2-7
CASSPSGTCAEQHF
>TRBV5-1|TRBJ2-5
CASSLAGLKQGGTKETRYF
>TRBV11-3|TRBJ2-7
CAISPGTGGSYEHYF
>TRBV11-2|TRBJ1-4
CVSSSGLGVNEKLFF
>TRBV4-2|TRBJ2-4
CASSQVSRTTSKNIQYF
>TRBV9|TRBJ1-6
CASTVDNSPLHF
>TRBV11-2|TRBJ2-3
CASSLGGLTYTSNTQYF
>TRBV4-1|TRBJ2-7
CASSQVPSGVSYEQYF
>TRBV28|TRBJ2-3
CATQTGSDTQYF
>TRBV11-2|TRBJ2-3
CASSTGLPTDTQYF
>TRBV5-1|TRBJ2-1
CASSLEDGAIDEQFF
>TRBV11-3|TRBJ2-7
CARGLSGREHEQYF
>TRBV11-3|TRBJ2-1
CASSLGGGSARYDEQSF
>TRBV30|TRBJ2-5
CAWSVERGTQYF
>TRBV6-6|TRBJ1-2
CASTYMNNYGYTF
>TRBV6-1|TRBJ2-3
CASSDTSTGLAAADTQYF
>TRBV12-3/TRBV12-4|TRBJ2-1
CASSLRTGNYDEQFF
>TRBV7-8|TRBJ1-1
CASSPRRHSRPKAFF
>TRBV6-6|TRBJ2-5
CTSSYSGGETQYF
>TRBV5-1|TRBJ2-1
CASSLEGTGDNEKFF
>TRBV5-1|TRBJ2-3
CASSVGHSPDKWGSTDTQYF
>TRBV12-3/TRBV12-4|TRBJ1-1
CASSLVLGTNTEAIF
>TRBV10-3|TRBJ2-3
CAISEWFSGRAASTDTQYF
>TRBV11-2|TRBJ2-1
CASSRRQAGGPGDEHFF
>TRBV11-2|TRBJ2-7
CASGLGGAGILYEQYF
>TRBV11-3|TRBJ2-1
CTSSSRGVRTMGNEQFF
>TRBV11-2|TRBJ2-5
CASSVESGPGTQYF
>TRBV11-3|TRBJ2-7
CASSPGTGGKHEKYF
>TRBV28|TRBJ1-2
CASSSAGGHGYTF
>TRBV11-2|TRBJ1-1
CISSLLENTEAFF
>TRBV29-1|TRBJ2-2
CSATGLPDTGELFF
>TRBV18|TRBJ2-2
CASRNRSGELFF
>TRBV29-1|TRBJ2-3
CSVGGGRADTQYF
>TRBV5-6|TRBJ2-2
CASSTIIQGITGELFF
>TRBV28|TRBJ2-2
CTSSFARVNTGELFF
>TRBV7-9|TRBJ1-2
CASSLFTKGSYGYTF
>TRBV10-1|TRBJ2-1
CASSGTGPNEQFF
>TRBV6-5|TRBJ2-1
CASSSGGQGILNEQFF
>TRBV29-1|TRBJ2-3
CSIEIRGRVTDTQYF
>TRBV20-1|TRBJ2-4
CSARAPHDPLAKNIQYF
>TRBV5-5|TRBJ1-1
CASSFTALSTEAFF
>TRBV12-3/TRBV12-4|TRBJ2-2
CASNMGWELFF
>TRBV28|TRBJ2-5
CASTLPGTGLETQYF
>TRBV4-1|TRBJ1-2
CAGIQVNSPVF
>TRBV28|TRBJ2-7
CASTPRGASVSYEQCF
>TRBV11-2|TRBJ1-6
CASSLVRGTKNSPPRF
>TRBV11-2|TRBJ2-3
CASSNGLAGPDMQYF
>TRBV10-3|TRBJ1-1
CAICELTGMNTEAFF
>TRBV5-6|TRBJ2-2
CVSSLFGRATGELFF
>TRBV29-1|TRBJ2-3
CGVVRQMHSDTQYF
>TRBV11-1|TRBJ1-1
CASSLWTGIGNTGAFF
>TRBV11-1|TRBJ2-1
CASEHRGPSYNEQFF
>TRBV11-3|TRBJ2-1
CASSLETSGLNEQFF
>TRBV6-2/TRBV6-3|TRBJ1-2
CASRAGRIYTF